These 14 T cell receptor beta chains were sequenced from one sample in a study of T-cell memory formation after mild COVID-19. Each CDR3 protein gets one entry after TCRdb re-called the 5' RACE reads with MiXCR. Here the sample spans fewer than 350,000 distinct CDR3 sequences, approximately 19% being singletons. Source material: PBMCs or a T cell subset sorted from them (not recorded which). The receptors here all came from a man aged 18 to 29 who had mild COVID-19 (a few samples of this study predate the infection). Cell type and time point are not known.

CDR3 amino acids: CASSYNPGGQPQHF. The CDR3 DNA reads as TGTGCCAGCAGTTACAACCCCGGGGGGCAGCCCCAGCATTTT. This rearrangement joins TRBV6-5 to TRBJ1-5, with a tentative D call TRBD1 (5 bases). Germline loops: CDR1 MNHEY, CDR2 SVGAGI. The CDR3 is 14 amino acids. V was cut by 2 bases and J by 7 bases, with 12 bases left in between.

The chain employs TRBV6-5 and TRBJ1-1; tentative D call: TRBD1 (5 bases). Trimming removed 2 bases from V and 4 bases from J, with 14 bases in between. The germline gives CDR1 MNHEY, CDR2 SVGAGI. This CDR3 comprises 15 residues. CDR3 residues: CASSYGGIGSTEAFF. CDR3 bases: TGTGCCAGCAGTTACGGGGGAATAGGGAGCACTGAAGCTTTCTTT.

This chain connects TRBV11-2 to TRBJ2-2; D may correspond to TRBD1 or TRBD2 (7 bases each). The germline CDR1 and CDR2 sequences are SGHAT and FQNNGV. The CDR3 runs 15 residues. V was trimmed by 3 bases and J by 5 bases, leaving 13 bases between them. The CDR3 DNA follows: TGTGCCAGCAGCTTGAACCAGGGGGGGACCGGGGAGCTGTTTTTT. It translates to CASSLNQGGTGELFF.

The chain carries TRBV7-9 and TRBJ1-3, with 8 bases matching TRBD1. Trimming cost V 6 bases and J 0 bases; bases outside gene matches: 10. Germline V lookup: CDR1 SEHNR, CDR2 FQNEAQ (reference sequence). The CDR3 is made up of 17 amino acids. For the CDR3, the DNA is TGTGCCAGCAGTTCTCGCTGGACAGGGTTCTCTGGAAACACCATATATTTT. This encodes CASSSRWTGFSGNTIYF.

The J gene is TRBJ2-5, the V gene TRBV20-1; 9 nucleotides agree with TRBD2. J gave up 5 bases and V 0 bases, and 10 bases lay outside the gene matches. Germline V lookup: CDR1 DFQATT, CDR2 SNEGSKA (reference sequence). The CDR3 loop spans 16 amino acids. The CDR3 DNA reads as TGCAGTGCTAGAGAGGTGGCGGGGGGGCAATGGGAGACCCAGTACTTC. Protein sequence: CSAREVAGGQWETQYF.

This clonotype was detected a few times. The V call is TRBV2, the J call TRBJ2-5, with D uncertain. V lost 6 bases, J lost 0 bases, and 8 bases lay in between. The germline V gene has CDR1 SNHLY and CDR2 FYNNEI. There are 13 residues in the CDR3. The CDR3 loop reads CASRDGYQETQYF. The CDR3 region has the DNA TGTGCCAGCAGGGACGGCTACCAAGAGACCCAGTACTTC.

The chain recombines TRBV10-3 with TRBJ2-3, with 11 bases lining up with TRBD2. The germline gives CDR1 ENHRY, CDR2 SYGVKD. V was clipped by 3 bases and J by 6 bases; unmatched bases: 8. CDR3 length: 16 amino acids. As DNA, the CDR3 is TGTGCCATCAGTGATTCAGTAGCGGGGGGGCCGGATACGCAGTATTTT. This translates into CAISDSVAGGPDTQYF.

This clonotype showed up just a few times. The chain employs TRBV4-3 and TRBJ1-6; D uncertain. Germline-derived CDR1 and CDR2 are LGHNA and YSLEER. Trimming removed 0 bases from V and 8 bases from J, with 20 bases in between. The CDR3 runs 18 residues. The DNA for the CDR3 is TGCGCCAGCAGCCAAGAGCCCCGAGGCGGCGCCAGCCATTCACCCCTCCACTTT. Translation: CASSQEPRGGASHSPLHF.

This clonotype was found a few times. The chain recombines TRBV4-2 with TRBJ2-5; unclear D gene. The V end was cut by 1 base, the J end by 5 bases, with 11 bases between. This CDR3 spans 14 amino acids. CDR1 LGHNA and CDR2 YNFKEQ come from the germline V gene. The CDR3 loop is CASSQGPSGETQYF. As DNA, the CDR3 is TGTGCCAGCAGCCAAGGGCCATCTGGGGAGACCCAGTACTTC.

The V call is TRBV28, the J call TRBJ1-1, with D uncertain. The V end lost 4 bases, the J end lost 7 bases, and 22 bases lay between the germline ends. Germline values: CDR1 MDHEN, CDR2 SYDVKM. The CDR3 extends over 16 amino acids. The CDR3 is CASSSRGGSGLGEAFF. DNA of the CDR3: TGTGCCAGCAGTTCCCGCGGAGGGTCCGGGTTAGGTGAAGCTTTCTTT. The full variable domain, rest sourced from reference TRBV28 and TRBJ1-1, is DVKVTQSSRYLVKRTGEKVFLECVQDMDHENMFWYRQDPGLGLRLIYFSYDVKMKEKGDIPEGYSVSREKKERFSLILESASTNQTSMYLCASSSRGGSGLGEAFFGQGTRLTVV.

This chain uses TRBV4-1 with TRBJ2-1, with TRBD1 matching over 8 bases. J lost 0 bases, V lost 3 bases, and 4 bases had no gene match. The CDR3 covers 16 residues. CDR1 is MGHRA, CDR2 YSYEKL, per germline. The CDR3 is CASSQATGGSYNEQFF. CDR3 nucleotide sequence: TGCGCCAGCAGCCAGGCTACAGGGGGCTCCTACAATGAGCAGTTCTTC.

This chain connects TRBV7-2 to TRBJ1-1; D perhaps matches TRBD1 (5 bases). Germline CDR1 and CDR2: SGHTA and FQGNSA. This CDR3 spans 14 amino acids. Trimming cost V 0 bases and J 4 bases, with 9 bases left between them. CDR3 residues: CASSLAGVRTEAFF. In DNA, the CDR3 is TGTGCCAGCAGCTTAGCGGGGGTTCGCACTGAAGCTTTCTTT.

A word on this clonotype: Relative to the germline gene, one junction end is altered; a read error may explain this. The genes are TRBV29-1 and TRBJ2-1; 9 bases line up with TRBD2. In germline, CDR1 is SQVTM, CDR2 ANQGSEA. This CDR3 region has 15 residues. The chain's CDR3 is CSVNAVAGLADEQSF. The CDR3 coding sequence is TGCAGCGTTAATGCCGTAGCGGGACTAGCCGATGAGCAGTCCTTC.

This clonotype has only a few counts. The chain is built from TRBV11-2 and TRBJ2-2, with 9 positions matching TRBD2. The V gene's germline CDR1 is SGHAT and CDR2 FQNNGV. Trimming cost V 5 bases and J 5 bases; bases outside gene matches: 6. This CDR3 has 15 residues. The CDR3 loop is CASSTPAGGTGELFF. The CDR3 nucleotides read TGTGCCAGCAGCACACCCGCGGGGGGGACCGGGGAGCTGTTTTTT. Looking up the rest from reference TRBV11-2 and TRBJ2-2 gives the full variable domain: EAGVAQSPRYKIIEKRQSVAFWCNPISGHATLYWYQQILGQGPKLLIQFQNNGVVDDSQLPKDRFSAERLKGVDSTLKIQPAKLEDSAVYLCASSTPAGGTGELFFGEGSRLTVL.